This T cell receptor beta chain comes out of a study of TIL therapy for anti-PD-1-resistant metastatic lung cancer. Points on this clone: The junction differs from germline at one of its ends, possibly a read error.

This was the immunoSEQ v3 assay. The repertoire was sequenced with immunoSEQ multiplex PCR; TCRdb's copy has only in-frame clones and lacks some. The sample holds about 60,000 clones; around nine tenths are singletons and the top ten take approximately 2.4%. Time point described: pre-treatment sample, taken before nivolumab and TIL therapy. The source was blood, collected at baseline. This TCR derives from a person between 25 and 80 years old with non-small cell lung cancer.

CDR3 nucleotide sequence: TGCGCCAGCAGCCAAGAGCGGGGGGGCTCCAACGAGCAGTACTTC. This sequence encodes CASSQERGGSNEQYF. The chain has TRBV4-1 and TRBJ2-7, with TRBD2 matching 9 bases. Germline CDR1 MGHRA, CDR2 YSYEKL. This CDR3 has 15 residues.